Presented here are 16 T cell receptor beta chains from one specimen sequenced in a study of blood T cell repertoires in COVID-19. Generated by immunoSEQ multiplex PCR, the TCRdb table keeps only in-frame clones and is missing some. The sample lists around 200,000 clones, around 87% occurring once. What was sequenced was peripheral blood. The receptors come from a man aged 40-49 years with active or convalescent COVID-19.

This clone was detected only once. The chain has TRBV5-1 and TRBJ2-3, with 9 nucleotides matching TRBD1. Per the germline V gene, CDR1 is SGHRS and CDR2 is YFSETQ. The CDR3 has 15 amino acids. The J segment lost 3 bases and the V segment lost 0 bases, leaving 2 bases of the junction unmatched. DNA for the CDR3: TGCGCCAGCAGCTTGGGACAGGGGGTTACAGATACGCAGTATTTT. It is translated as CASSLGQGVTDTQYF.

This chain links TRBV27 with TRBJ1-6; D unresolved. This CDR3 comprises 14 residues. V dropped 1 base and J dropped 3 bases, with 4 bases sitting between them. Germline CDR1 reads MNHEY; CDR2 reads SMNVEV (reference sequence). The CDR3 spells CASSLYSYNSPLHF. CDR3 coding DNA: TGTGCCAGCAGTTTATACAGCTATAATTCACCCCTCCACTTT.

V is TRBV7-2 and J is TRBJ1-1; 9 bases align to TRBD1. The CDR3 loop spans 14 amino acids. The V segment lost 0 bases and the J segment 8 bases; nucleotides outside the gene matches: 4. Per germline, CDR1 SGHTA and CDR2 FQGNSA. The CDR3 nucleotides are TGTGCCAGCAGCTTAGCGGCGGGACAGGGAGAAGCTTTCTTT. Amino acids: CASSLAAGQGEAFF. Full variable domain (rest looked up from reference TRBV7-2 and TRBJ1-1): GAGVSQSPSNKVTEKGKDVELRCDPISGHTALYWYRQSLGQGLEFLIYFQGNSAPDKSGLPSDRFSAERTGGSVSTLTIQRTQQEDSAVYLCASSLAAGQGEAFFGQGTRLTVV.

Only a few counts were recorded for this clone. The chain carries TRBV6-2 or TRBV6-3 and TRBJ1-2, with TRBD1 matching over 7 bases. With V trimmed by 7 bases and J by 4 bases, 6 bases remained unmatched. Germline assignment: CDR1 MNHEY and CDR2 SVGEGT. The CDR3 has 13 amino acids. CDR3 nucleotides: TGTGCCAGCAACCCGACAGGGACCTATGGCTACACCTTC. Its protein is CASNPTGTYGYTF.

The rearrangement joins TRBV30 to TRBJ2-1; the D gene is possibly TRBD1 (6 bases). The CDR3 is 12 residues long. The germline V and J ends were trimmed by 2 bases and 8 bases, with 10 bases remaining between them. The V gene's germline CDR1 is GTSNPN and CDR2 SVGIG (reference sequence). The CDR3 is CAWSRGSDEQFF. The CDR3 DNA is TGTGCCTGGAGTAGGGGGTCGGATGAGCAGTTCTTC.

Concerning this clone: Distinct nucleotide sequences in the sample also encode this CDR3. The CDR3 nucleotides are TGCGCCAGCAGCTTGCAGGGTGGCACTGAAGCTTTCTTT. This sequence encodes CASSLQGGTEAFF. The chain joins TRBV5-1 to TRBJ1-1, with a weak D call TRBD1 (5 bases). The CDR3 consists of 13 residues. Germline CDR1 is SGHRS and CDR2 is YFSETQ. The V gene lost 1 base and the J gene lost 4 bases, with 8 bases spanning the gap.

The chain recombines TRBV5-1 with TRBJ2-1, with 9 bases lining up with TRBD1. This CDR3 has 16 residues. From germline, CDR1 is SGHRS and CDR2 YFSETQ. Unmatched junction bases numbered 8, after V lost 3 bases and J lost 4 bases. CDR3 sequence: CASSSTGTGYYNEQFF. CDR3 in DNA: TGCGCCAGCAGCTCAACCGGGACAGGGTATTACAATGAGCAGTTCTTC.

The V gene is TRBV6-5, the J gene TRBJ1-2; 7 bases agree with TRBD1. Unmatched junction bases numbered 9, after V lost 7 bases and J lost 1 base. Germline values: CDR1 MNHEY, CDR2 SVGAGI. The CDR3 extends over 15 amino acids. The CDR3 is CASKGQPKLNYGYTF. The CDR3 nucleotides are TGTGCCAGCAAGGGACAGCCCAAACTTAACTATGGCTACACCTTC.

This rearrangement joins TRBV6-5 to TRBJ2-2; possible D gene TRBD1, 6 bases. Germline CDR1 and CDR2: MNHEY and SVGAGI. The CDR3 extends over 13 amino acids. Trimming removed 8 bases at V and 5 bases at J, with 12 bases between. The CDR3 bases are TGTGCCAGCTTTTCGCAGGGGACCGGGGAGCTGTTTTTT. Amino acid sequence: CASFSQGTGELFF.

J is TRBJ1-1 and V is TRBV18; 9 bases are shared with TRBD1. The CDR3 length is 14 residues. J gave up 7 bases and V 3 bases, and 6 bases lay outside the gene matches. In germline, CDR1 is KGHSH, CDR2 LQKENI. The CDR3 reads CASSPMGQGREAFF. CDR3 bases: TGTGCCAGCTCACCCATGGGACAGGGTCGTGAAGCTTTCTTT.

This chain uses TRBV28 with TRBJ2-7; 8 bases match TRBD1. This CDR3 is 15 amino acids long. Germline V gene lookup returns CDR1 MDHEN and CDR2 SYDVKM. The V gene end was trimmed by 0 bases and the J gene end by 1 base; junction bases not matched to a gene: 2. The CDR3 coding sequence is TGTGCCAGCAGTTTATGGGACAGGGATTCCTACGAGCAGTACTTC. Protein product: CASSLWDRDSYEQYF.

This clone turned up a few times. Other DNA variants within this sample encode the same CDR3. V and J are TRBV19 and TRBJ1-1, with D possibly being TRBD1 (5 bases). Germline lookup yields CDR1 LNHDA and CDR2 SQIVND (reference sequence). The V gene lost 0 bases and the J gene lost 4 bases, with 6 bases spanning the gap. The CDR3 has 13 residues. The CDR3: CASSIDQGTEAFF. CDR3 nucleotide sequence: TGTGCCAGTAGTATAGATCAGGGCACTGAAGCTTTCTTT.

The V call is TRBV6-6, the J call TRBJ1-1; weak D call: TRBD1 (5 bases). The ends were cut back, 0 bases at V and 4 bases at J, with 12 bases in the middle. Germline lookup yields CDR1 MNHNY and CDR2 SVGAGI (reference sequence). The CDR3 loop spans 15 amino acids. DNA for the CDR3: TGTGCCAGCAGTTACTCTGGGGCAGCGATCACTGAAGCTTTCTTT. Protein sequence: CASSYSGAAITEAFF.

The chain uses TRBV25-1 and TRBJ1-3; D not certain. Germline loops: CDR1 MGHDK, CDR2 SYGVNS. V lost 6 bases and J 0 bases, leaving 6 bases between the germline ends. The CDR3 is made up of 13 amino acids. CDR3 amino acids: CASSESSGNTIYF. The CDR3 DNA reads TGTGCCAGCAGCGAGAGCTCTGGAAACACCATATATTTT. Full variable domain (rest looked up from reference TRBV25-1 and TRBJ1-3): EADIYQTPRYLVIGTGKKITLECSQTMGHDKMYWYQQDPGMELHLIHYSYGVNSTEKGDLSSESTVSRIRTEHFPLTLESARPSHTSQYLCASSESSGNTIYFGEGSWLTVV.

The rearrangement uses TRBV10-3 and TRBJ1-6; the match to TRBD1 covers 7 bases. This CDR3 contains 15 residues. The V and J ends lost 3 bases and 7 bases, in that order; junction bases with no gene match: 6. Germline V gene lookup returns CDR1 ENHRY and CDR2 SYGVKD. CDR3 residues: CAISDRDRVNSPLHF. CDR3 in DNA: TGTGCCATCAGTGACCGGGACAGAGTAAATTCACCCCTCCACTTT.

V usage is TRBV9 and J usage is TRBJ1-3; possibly TRBD1 for D (5 bases). CDR1 is SGDLS and CDR2 is YYNGEE in the germline V gene. CDR3 size: 16 residues. V gave up 2 bases and J gave up 0 bases, with 12 bases separating them. The CDR3 region has the DNA TGTGCCAGCAGCGTGGGGGGACGGAACTCTGGAAACACCATATATTTT. Amino acids: CASSVGGRNSGNTIYF.